Listed here are 16 T cell receptor beta chains from one sample, sequenced in a study of blood T cell repertoires in COVID-19. TCRdb's copy holds only in-frame clones and misses some; the assay was immunoSEQ multiplex PCR. This sample has fewer than 450,000 clones, with about 87% found just once. Specimen: peripheral blood. All receptors derive from a woman in her fifties or sixties with COVID-19, enrolled during active disease.

The gene calls are TRBV10-3 and TRBJ2-7; a possible D gene is TRBD1 (6 bases). Per germline, CDR1 ENHRY and CDR2 SYGVKD. The CDR3 has 13 residues. The germline V and J ends were trimmed by 7 bases and 1 base, with 11 bases remaining between them. The CDR3 coding sequence is TGTGCCATCACAGGGACATCTTCCTACGAGCAGTACTTC. Amino acids: CAITGTSSYEQYF.

V and J are TRBV21-1 and TRBJ2-7; the DNA was not compared with TRBD1, the D call given in the table. TRBV21-1 is designated a pseudogene. CDR3 length: 15 residues. The CDR3 reads CASSNQAHISYEQYF. In nucleotides, the CDR3 is TGTGCCAGCAGCAATCAGGCTCATATCTCCTACGAGCAGTACTTC.

The chain links TRBV19 to TRBJ1-4; 8 bases fit TRBD1. The CDR3 is made up of 15 amino acids. The germline V gene has CDR1 LNHDA and CDR2 SQIVND (reference sequence). V was pared by 3 bases and J by 8 bases, with 8 bases of the junction left unmatched. CDR3 nucleotides: TGTGCCAGTAGTATTGGTGGACAGGGACGGGAAAAACTGTTTTTT. It specifies CASSIGGQGREKLFF.

Only a few counts were recorded for this clone. The chain uses TRBV4-3 and TRBJ2-1, with 8 bases that match TRBD2. Germline CDR1 and CDR2: LGHNA and YSLEER. This CDR3 is built from 12 residues. The J segment lost 10 bases and the V segment lost 8 bases, leaving 7 bases of the junction unmatched. The CDR3 here is CASSLAGKEQFF. The CDR3 nucleotides read TGCGCCAGCTCGTTAGCGGGGAAAGAGCAGTTCTTC.

The chain employs TRBV7-2 and TRBJ2-2, with D possibly being TRBD2 (5 bases). The V end was cut by 5 bases, the J end by 8 bases, with 18 bases between. The CDR3 extends over 15 amino acids. The germline CDR1 and CDR2 sequences are SGHTA and FQGNSA. The CDR3 here is CASSQPAYGVGELFF. The CDR3 nucleotides are TGTGCCAGCAGCCAGCCGGCCTACGGGGTTGGGGAGCTGTTTTTT.

This sequence joins TRBV5-1 and TRBJ2-1, with a tentative D call TRBD1 (6 bases). Per the germline V gene, CDR1 is SGHRS and CDR2 is YFSETQ. V dropped 3 bases and J dropped 5 bases, with 9 bases sitting between them. The CDR3 loop spans 13 amino acids. The chain's CDR3 is CASSSGQHNEQFF. CDR3 in DNA: TGCGCCAGCAGCTCTGGACAGCACAATGAGCAGTTCTTC.

The CDR3 here is CAWFPGSNYGYTF. The CDR3 DNA is TGTGCCTGGTTTCCCGGTTCTAACTATGGCTACACCTTC. V gene TRBV30 combines with J gene TRBJ1-2; no clear D. V was pared by 5 bases and J by 0 bases, with 10 bases between. Germline V gene sequence: CDR1 GTSNPN, CDR2 SVGIG (reference sequence). CDR3 length equals 13 residues.

The chain links TRBV2 to TRBJ1-5, with 10 nucleotides matching TRBD1. Germline V gene data show CDR1 as SNHLY and CDR2 as FYNNEI. Unmatched junction bases numbered 5, after V lost 8 bases and J lost 7 bases. The CDR3 sequence is 13 residues long. CDR3 nucleotides: TGTGCCAGCGCCGGACAGGGGGAACAGCCCCAGCATTTT. It yields the protein CASAGQGEQPQHF.

The table lists this clone with a count of one. The chain links TRBV5-4 to TRBJ1-1, with D unclear. This CDR3 is 13 amino acids long. The ends were cut back, 0 bases at V and 2 bases at J, with 5 bases in the middle. Germline assignment: CDR1 SGHNT and CDR2 YYREEE (reference sequence). Here the CDR3 reads CASSLGGNTEAFF. Here the CDR3 DNA reads TGTGCCAGCAGCTTGGGCGGTAACACTGAAGCTTTCTTT.

This chain connects TRBV3-1 (or the pseudogene TRBV3-2) to TRBJ1-5; no clear D gene. The CDR3 covers 14 residues. V dropped 4 bases and J dropped 2 bases, with 9 bases sitting between them. Germline V lookup: CDR1 LGHDT, CDR2 YNNKEL (reference sequence). CDR3 in amino acids: CASSLGRGNQPQHF. The CDR3 nucleotides read TGTGCCAGCAGCCTGGGTCGGGGCAATCAGCCCCAGCATTTT.

The chain is built from TRBV5-1 and TRBJ2-7; D possibly corresponds to TRBD1 (6 bases). Germline CDR1 reads SGHRS; CDR2 reads YFSETQ. The CDR3 consists of 15 residues. V was trimmed by 0 bases and J by 5 bases, leaving 15 bases between them. The CDR3 here is CASSLADSSRNEQYF. As DNA, the CDR3 is TGCGCCAGCAGCTTGGCGGACAGTTCTAGGAACGAGCAGTACTTC.

V gene TRBV7-9 combines with J gene TRBJ2-2; D is possibly TRBD1 (6 bases). Germline V CDR1 and CDR2: SEHNR, FQNEAQ (reference sequence). Trimming pared 3 bases from V and 0 bases from J, leaving 8 bases between. CDR3 size: 15 residues. The CDR3 DNA sequence: TGTGCCAGCAGCTTTGGACAGACGAACACCGGGGAGCTGTTTTTT. It encodes CASSFGQTNTGELFF.

With regard to this clone: With a much larger clone just one base away, this may be a read error. Other DNA sequences of this sample code for an identical CDR3. This rearrangement joins TRBV5-4 to TRBJ2-7; 8 bases agree with TRBD2. V was pared by 2 bases and J by 1 base, with 2 bases of the junction left unmatched. CDR3 length: 14 amino acids. The V gene's germline CDR1 is SGHNT and CDR2 YYREEE (reference sequence). DNA for the CDR3: TGTGCCAGCAGCTTAAGCGGGAGTTCCTACGAGCAGTACTTC. This gives the protein CASSLSGSSYEQYF.

The chain has TRBV11-2 and TRBJ2-3, with 13 bases that match TRBD2. Losses at the gene ends were 5 bases for V and 2 bases for J; bases not matched to a gene: 4. Germline assignment: CDR1 SGHAT and CDR2 FQNNGV. The CDR3 is made up of 16 amino acids. CDR3 coding DNA: TGTGCCAGCAGCCCAGGACTAGCGGGAGACACAGATACGCAGTATTTT. This translates into CASSPGLAGDTDTQYF. The full variable domain, rest sourced from reference TRBV11-2 and TRBJ2-3, is EAGVAQSPRYKIIEKRQSVAFWCNPISGHATLYWYQQILGQGPKLLIQFQNNGVVDDSQLPKDRFSAERLKGVDSTLKIQPAKLEDSAVYLCASSPGLAGDTDTQYFGPGTRLTVL.

This clone was picked up a small number of times. This chain links TRBV6-5 with TRBJ1-3; D unresolved. Trimming shortened V by 6 bases and J by 4 bases, and 4 bases separated the two germline ends. Germline values: CDR1 MNHEY, CDR2 SVGAGI. The CDR3 is made up of 11 amino acids. DNA of the CDR3: TGTGCCAGCAGCCAAGGAAACACCATATATTTT. Its translation is CASSQGNTIYF.

The chain recombines TRBV4-2 with TRBJ2-7; 9 bases match TRBD2. Germline-derived CDR1 and CDR2 are LGHNA and YNFKEQ. The CDR3 sequence is 15 residues long. V gave up 0 bases and J gave up 3 bases; unmatched junction bases: 3. In nucleotides, the CDR3 is TGTGCCAGCAGCCAAGAGCGGGAGGGCCACTACGAGCAGTACTTC. Residues: CASSQEREGHYEQYF.